This T cell receptor (beta chain) was sequenced for a study of Graves' ophthalmopathy and Graves' hyperthyroidism. Study at large: Peripheral blood was gathered at the point of initial diagnosis, before any treatment started.

TCR beta CDR3 regions were amplified from RNA transcripts. First-round RT-PCR employed HTBI primers, with a second-round multiplex PCR after it. TCRdb processed the multiplex PCR reads anew with MiXCR; each CDR3 protein has one entry. In the table there are nearly 400,000 distinct CDR3 sequences, about 16% of which are singletons. Study outcomes and limitations: Its predictions of ophthalmopathy progression gave the model 60% to 71% sensitivity and almost 75% specificity. For separating ophthalmopathy from stable hyperthyroidism, a 13-signature model gave approximately 90% sensitivity and 75% to 83% specificity.

This clonotype was recorded many times. What it recognizes is unknown. Ophthalmopathy in the donors was of moderate-to-severe activity, with CAS ≥3, NOSPECS ≥4 and duration under 3 months. The CDR3 is 16 amino acids. Trimming shortened V by 7 bases and J by 2 bases, and 21 bases separated the two germline ends. The germline V gene encodes CDR1 MNHEY and CDR2 SVGEGT. The rearrangement uses TRBV6-2 or TRBV6-3 and TRBJ2-7, with D possibly being TRBD2 (5 bases). This clonotype was sampled from a woman aged 18 to 35 with Graves' ophthalmopathy. The sequenced sample consisted of peripheral blood. The chain's CDR3 is CASTGSPGSPPYEQYF. CDR3 in DNA: TGTGCCAGCACGGGGAGTCCAGGATCCCCGCCCTACGAGCAGTACTTC.